A single sample gave rise to the 3 T cell receptor beta chains below, sequenced in a study of post-analysis software for immune sequencing data. The study, taken as a whole, reports: In patients, about five TRBV segments were more frequent than in controls, with TRBV5-6, TRBV5-1 and TRBV20-1 among them.

Tagging with unique molecular identifiers was a feature of the TCR beta cDNA libraries. TCRdb recomputed calls from the PCR reads with MiXCR, one row per CDR3 protein. Among about 460,000 distinct CDR3 sequences listed, approximately 46% were seen once. No cognate antigen is known for these TCRs. The sequenced sample was blood. These receptors all stem from a girl between 5 and 17 years old with multiple sclerosis.

The chain has TRBV6-4 and TRBJ1-1; D remains unclear. The CDR3 length is 13 residues. Germline V gene sequence: CDR1 MRHNA, CDR2 SNTAGT. The V and J ends lost 2 bases and 1 base respectively, with 5 bases between them. This chain's CDR3 is CASSDRENTEAFF. The CDR3 region has the DNA TGTGCCAGCAGTGACCGGGAGAACACTGAAGCTTTCTTT.

The rearrangement links TRBV5-1 to TRBJ2-7; the D gene is possibly TRBD1 (6 bases). Trimming pared 4 bases from V and 4 bases from J, leaving 24 bases between. The CDR3 has 17 amino acids. Germline CDR1 SGHRS, CDR2 YFSETQ. The CDR3 here is CASSITRRRARGYEQYF. As DNA, the CDR3 is TGCGCCAGCAGCATCACTAGACGAAGGGCCAGGGGATACGAGCAGTACTTC.

The rearrangement links TRBV5-5 to TRBJ1-5; a possible D gene is TRBD1 (5 bases). Germline CDR1 and CDR2: SGHKS and YYEKEE (reference sequence). This CDR3 region has 18 residues. Deletions cut 2 bases from V and 3 bases from J, with 21 bases between. The CDR3 loop reads CASSFAGTAWENNQPQHF. CDR3 nucleotides: TGTGCCAGCAGCTTCGCCGGGACCGCGTGGGAAAACAATCAGCCCCAGCATTTT.